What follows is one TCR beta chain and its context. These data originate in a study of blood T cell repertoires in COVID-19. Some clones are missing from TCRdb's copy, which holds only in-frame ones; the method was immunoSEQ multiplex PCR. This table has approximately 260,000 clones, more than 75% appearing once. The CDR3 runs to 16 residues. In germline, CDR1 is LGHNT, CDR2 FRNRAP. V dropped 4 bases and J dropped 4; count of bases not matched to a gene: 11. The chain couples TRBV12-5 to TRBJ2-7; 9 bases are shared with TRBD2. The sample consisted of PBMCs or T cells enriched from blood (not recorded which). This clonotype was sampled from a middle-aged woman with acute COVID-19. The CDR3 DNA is TGTGCTAGTGGTTCCGACCGTAGCGGGAGATCGTACGAGCAGTACTTC. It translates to CASGSDRSGRSYEQYF.